The T cell receptor beta chain under discussion was sequenced for a study of PD-L1 blockade in urothelial cancer. Whole-study context: Each blood sample yielded a median of around 130,000 T cells.

Time point specified: peripheral blood 6 weeks after treatment start. The V gene's germline CDR1 is SGHVS and CDR2 FNYEAQ. The CDR3 extends over 15 amino acids. After removal of 0 bases from V and 4 bases from J, the junction contained 4 bases not matched to a gene. Data came from immunoSEQ multiplex PCR; TCRdb stores just in-frame clones and leaves some out. The sample consists of 48,000 or so clones, about 90% of them appearing once. This sequence joins TRBV7-6 and TRBJ2-3, with 7 nucleotides matching TRBD2. The sequence was obtained from a man aged 55-75 years with urothelial cancer. The source material was PBMCs, sampled around atezolizumab (anti-PD-L1) treatment. The CDR3 nucleotides read TGTGCCAGCAGCTTAGCGGGGGGGATCCCAGATACGCAGTATTTT. Its protein is CASSLAGGIPDTQYF.